One sample yielded the 13 T cell receptor beta chains listed below, sequenced in a study of a mutant IDH1 vaccine in newly diagnosed glioma. Here immunoSEQ multiplex PCR was the method, and the copy in TCRdb shows in-frame clones only, minus some. Seen here are roughly 60,000 clones, about four fifths observed once, and the top ten hold less than 7%. These TCRs are of unknown antigen specificity. Described time point: week 35, safety follow-up. Vaccine doses each comprised 300 ug of mutant IDH1 20-mer peptide, with topical imiquimod. This specimen consisted of PBMCs, obtained from a glioma patient whose treatment included an IDH1 peptide vaccine. All receptors derive from a man in his forties or fifties with glioma.

This chain joins TRBV4-2 and TRBJ1-2; D is perhaps TRBD1 (6 bases). CDR1 is LGHNA and CDR2 is YNFKEQ in the germline V gene. The CDR3 has 15 amino acids. V gave up 0 bases and J gave up 5 bases, with 13 bases separating them. CDR3 in DNA: TGTGCCAGCAGCCAAGATATCCCAGGGGATTATGGCTACACCTTC. Amino acid sequence: CASSQDIPGDYGYTF.

This chain uses TRBV10-3 with TRBJ2-1; D not certain. This CDR3 comprises 13 residues. V lost 6 bases and J lost 6, with 12 bases in between. Germline assignment: CDR1 ENHRY and CDR2 SYGVKD. CDR3 amino acids: CAIRGSGTNEQFF. The DNA of the CDR3 is TGTGCCATCAGGGGTTCGGGTACCAATGAGCAGTTCTTC.

CDR3: CTSSQGEAGGAGELFF. CDR3 DNA sequence: TGCACCAGCAGCCAAGGGGAAGCGGGAGGCGCCGGGGAGCTGTTTTTT. The gene calls are TRBV1 and TRBJ2-2; TRBD2 reflects the table's D call only, with no check against the DNA. TRBV1 is a listed pseudogene. The CDR3 length is 16 residues.

The chain carries TRBV30 and TRBJ2-7, with D hard to call. Germline lookup yields CDR1 GTSNPN and CDR2 SVGIG (reference sequence). This CDR3 region has 13 residues. Trimming pared 7 bases from V and 0 bases from J, leaving 13 bases between. DNA for the CDR3: TGTGCCTTTACCAAGGTGAGCTCCTACGAGCAGTACTTC. This codes for CAFTKVSSYEQYF.

The V gene is TRBV28, the J gene TRBJ2-2; TRBD2 matches at 7 bases. V shed 6 bases and J 7 bases; nucleotides not matched to a gene: 11. Germline assignment: CDR1 MDHEN and CDR2 SYDVKM. The CDR3 totals 15 residues. CDR3 sequence (DNA): TGTGCCAGCAGCCGGTCCCTTGGGGGGGGCGGGGAGCTGTTTTTT. Translating gives CASSRSLGGGGELFF. Complete variable domain (other parts from reference TRBV28 and TRBJ2-2): DVKVTQSSRYLVKRTGEKVFLECVQDMDHENMFWYRQDPGLGLRLIYFSYDVKMKEKGDIPEGYSVSREKKERFSLILESASTNQTSMYLCASSRSLGGGGELFFGEGSRLTVL.

The V call is TRBV30, the J call TRBJ1-2, with TRBD1 matching 9 bases. The ends lost 3 bases at V and 5 bases at J; junction bases unmatched: 4. There are 13 residues in the CDR3. Germline CDR1 GTSNPN, CDR2 SVGIG (reference sequence). This CDR3 is CAWRGTGKYGYTF. CDR3 coding DNA: TGTGCCTGGAGGGGGACAGGGAAATATGGCTACACCTTC.

This chain connects TRBV6-1 to TRBJ2-7, with 10 bases identical to TRBD2. With 2 bases clipped from V and 0 bases from J, the junction kept 10 bases outside the gene matches. The CDR3 is 18 amino acids. CDR1 is MNHNS and CDR2 is SASEGT in the germline V gene. CDR3 sequence (DNA): TGTGCCAGCAGTGAACTTAGGGCTAGCGGGGGTAGCTCCTACGAGCAGTACTTC. Amino acid sequence: CASSELRASGGSSYEQYF.

This chain uses TRBV6-4 with TRBJ1-1, with 9 positions matching TRBD1. The CDR3 has 13 residues. From germline, CDR1 is MRHNA and CDR2 SNTAGT. V trimming: 4 bases; J trimming: 4 bases; junction bases outside the gene matches: 1. This CDR3 is CASSVGQGTEAFF. The CDR3 DNA reads as TGTGCCAGCAGTGTGGGACAGGGCACTGAAGCTTTCTTT.

The gene calls are TRBV7-2 and TRBJ1-3, with D possibly TRBD1 on 6 matching bases. The germline CDR1 and CDR2 sequences are SGHTA and FQGNSA. There are 17 residues in the CDR3. The ends were cut back, 5 bases at V and 0 bases at J, with 17 bases in the middle. CDR3 loop: CASSTVPGGRSGNTIYF. As DNA, the CDR3 is TGTGCCAGCAGCACCGTTCCCGGGGGGCGCTCTGGAAACACCATATATTTT. The variable domain in full, completed from reference TRBV7-2 and TRBJ1-3, reads GAGVSQSPSNKVTEKGKDVELRCDPISGHTALYWYRQSLGQGLEFLIYFQGNSAPDKSGLPSDRFSAERTGGSVSTLTIQRTQQEDSAVYLCASSTVPGGRSGNTIYFGEGSWLTVV.

V is TRBV6-5 and J is TRBJ1-3; D gene uncertain. In germline, CDR1 is MNHEY, CDR2 SVGAGI. This CDR3 has 15 amino acids. The V end was cut by 6 bases, the J end by 0 bases, with 12 bases between. This chain's CDR3 is CASRLGGPSGNTIYF. In DNA form, the CDR3 reads TGTGCCAGCAGGCTGGGCGGTCCCTCTGGAAACACCATATATTTT.

The chain is built from TRBV29-1 and TRBJ2-7; 8 bases are a match to TRBD1. Per the germline V gene, CDR1 is SQVTM and CDR2 is ANQGSEA. The ends lost 6 bases at V and 2 bases at J; junction bases unmatched: 9. This CDR3 has 14 amino acids. CDR3 sequence: CSVRETGATYEQYF. In DNA, the CDR3 is TGCAGCGTGAGGGAGACAGGGGCGACCTACGAGCAGTACTTC.

As DNA, the CDR3 is TGCAGCGTTGCCGCCCTCAATGAGCAGTTCTTC. Translated: CSVAALNEQFF. This chain uses TRBV29-1 with TRBJ2-1; D gene ambiguous. Trimming took 4 bases from V and 6 from J, leaving 7 bases between them. Germline CDR1 is SQVTM and CDR2 is ANQGSEA. This CDR3 region has 11 residues.

This clone was counted a few times. This rearrangement joins TRBV5-1 to TRBJ1-4; possible D gene TRBD1, 6 bases. Germline V gene lookup returns CDR1 SGHRS and CDR2 YFSETQ. The CDR3 is 15 amino acids. The V end lost 7 bases, the J end lost 2 bases, and 15 bases lay between the germline ends. CDR3 region: CASGTGFDTNEKLFF. In DNA form, the CDR3 reads TGCGCCAGCGGCACAGGGTTTGACACTAATGAAAAACTGTTTTTT.